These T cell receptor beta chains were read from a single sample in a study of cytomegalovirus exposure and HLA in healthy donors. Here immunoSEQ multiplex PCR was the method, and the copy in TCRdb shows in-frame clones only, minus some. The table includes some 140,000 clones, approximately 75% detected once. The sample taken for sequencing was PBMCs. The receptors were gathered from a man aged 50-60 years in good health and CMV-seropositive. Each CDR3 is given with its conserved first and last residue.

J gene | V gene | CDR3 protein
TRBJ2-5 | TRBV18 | CASSPPGTSGEAIRKTQYF
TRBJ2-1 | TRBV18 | CASRLQGKDEQFF
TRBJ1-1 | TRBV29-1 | CSVQGGGTEAFF
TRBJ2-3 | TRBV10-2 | CASRDSRTSGGSTDTQYF
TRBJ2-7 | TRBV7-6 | CASSPGLQPTREQYF
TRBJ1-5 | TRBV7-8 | CASSVRPNRVNPSSQHF
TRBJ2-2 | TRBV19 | CASSTSLATTGELFF
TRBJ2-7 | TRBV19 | CASSPGTSGLLEQYF
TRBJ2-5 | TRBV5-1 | CASSLESVLKETQYF
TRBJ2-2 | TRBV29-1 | CSVGRDRGRGELFF
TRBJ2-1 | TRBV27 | CASSWGTGGFYEQFF
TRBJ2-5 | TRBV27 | CASSPTSLTGDLKETQYF
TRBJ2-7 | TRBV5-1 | CASSAGQATYEQYF
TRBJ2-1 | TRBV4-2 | CASSLLGGSSYNEQFF
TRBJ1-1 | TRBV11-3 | CASSLTGTANTEAFF
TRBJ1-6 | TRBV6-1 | CASSEAHETSNSPLHF
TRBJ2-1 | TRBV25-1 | CASSQTQGDSYNEQFF
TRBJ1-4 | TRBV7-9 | CASSTRQGMDEKLFF
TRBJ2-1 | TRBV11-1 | CASSLGQGTYNEQFF
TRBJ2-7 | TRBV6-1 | CASGRQVYEQYF
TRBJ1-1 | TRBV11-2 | CASSSWTGNTEAFF
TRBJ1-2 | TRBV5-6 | CASSYDRGYGYTF
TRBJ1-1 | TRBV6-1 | CASRKSSANTEAFF
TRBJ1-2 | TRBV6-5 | CASSYLESGYGYTF